Listed below are T cell receptor beta chains from one sample, sequenced in a study of blood T cell repertoires in COVID-19. The assay was immunoSEQ multiplex PCR, and TCRdb's table has in-frame clones only and misses some. The repertoire holds nearly 250,000 clones, with 86% as singletons. The sequenced material came from peripheral blood. The receptors come from a woman aged 55-70 years who had recovered from COVID-19. Both conserved end residues are part of each CDR3. The order of the fields is J gene, V gene, D gene, clone size, CDR3 protein, CDR3 DNA. A D gene is named only where the DNA matches it firmly. Size is stated for part of the rows, as once, few or many counts, or as a class when the clone is expanded.

TRBJ1-4 | TRBV28 | - | - | CASLPTGGNEKLFF | TGTGCCAGCCTCCCGACAGGAGGTAATGAAAAACTGTTTTTT
TRBJ1-1 | TRBV6-5 | TRBD1 | - | CASRRTGAVNTEAFF | TGTGCCAGCAGAAGGACAGGGGCGGTGAACACTGAAGCTTTCTTT
TRBJ2-1 | TRBV3-1/TRBV3-2 | - | - | CASSFGLAYNEQFF | TGTGCCAGCAGTTTCGGGTTGGCCTACAATGAGCAGTTCTTC
TRBJ1-6 | TRBV10-3 | TRBD1 | - | CAIRRTGTGDSPLHF | TGTGCCATCAGGAGGACAGGGACGGGGGATTCACCCCTCCACTTT
TRBJ2-7 | TRBV19 | - | - | CASSNRVHEQYF | TGTGCCAGTAGTAACAGGGTCCACGAGCAGTACTTC
TRBJ2-5 | TRBV5-1 | TRBD1 | - | CASSLTGAETQYF | TGCGCCAGCAGCTTGACAGGGGCAGAGACCCAGTACTTC
TRBJ1-6 | TRBV7-2 | TRBD1 | - | CASRISGGSPLNSPLHF | TGTGCCAGCAGGATCTCAGGGGGTTCGCCATTGAATTCACCCCTCCACTTT
TRBJ2-7 | TRBV3-1/TRBV3-2 | - | - | CASSQIRGGYEQYF | TGTGCCAGCAGCCAAATCCGAGGGGGTTACGAGCAGTACTTC
TRBJ1-5 | TRBV10-3 | TRBD1 | - | CAISPGQSDQPQHF | TGTGCCATCAGTCCGGGACAGAGCGATCAGCCCCAGCATTTT
TRBJ1-1 | TRBV19 | - | few | CASSKRDTEAFF | TGTGCCAGTAGTAAACGAGACACTGAAGCTTTCTTT
TRBJ1-1 | TRBV5-1 | TRBD1 | once | CASSFPGTANTEAFF | TGCGCCAGCAGCTTCCCAGGGACAGCGAACACTGAAGCTTTCTTT
TRBJ1-1 | TRBV6-5 | TRBD1 | - | CASSTETGSEAFF | TGTGCCAGCAGTACCGAGACAGGGTCTGAAGCTTTCTTT
TRBJ2-1 | TRBV27 | - | - | CASSLPAGQPSYNEQFF | TGTGCCAGCAGTTTACCCGCCGGACAGCCGTCCTACAATGAGCAGTTCTTC
TRBJ1-5 | TRBV6-6 | - | - | CASSYREAQHF | TGTGCCAGCAGTTACAGGGAGGCCCAGCATTTT
TRBJ1-5 | TRBV6-9 | - | - | CASSLPGEDQPQHF | TGTGCCAGCAGTTTACCGGGGGAGGATCAGCCCCAGCATTTT
TRBJ1-1 | TRBV29-1 | TRBD1 | - | CSAEQGAGTEAFF | TGCAGCGCCGAACAGGGGGCTGGGACTGAAGCTTTCTTT
TRBJ2-2 | TRBV11-3 | TRBD1 | - | CASSFQGATGELFF | TGTGCCAGCAGCTTTCAGGGGGCCACCGGGGAGCTGTTTTTT